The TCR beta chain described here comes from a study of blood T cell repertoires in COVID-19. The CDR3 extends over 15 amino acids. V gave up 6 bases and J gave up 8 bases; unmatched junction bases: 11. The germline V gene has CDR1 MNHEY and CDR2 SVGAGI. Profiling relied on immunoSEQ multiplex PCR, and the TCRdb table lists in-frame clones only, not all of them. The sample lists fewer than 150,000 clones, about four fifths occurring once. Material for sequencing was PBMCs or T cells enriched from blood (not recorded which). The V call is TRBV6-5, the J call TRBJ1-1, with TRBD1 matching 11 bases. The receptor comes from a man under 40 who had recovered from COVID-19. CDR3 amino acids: CASSAPGQGVREAFF. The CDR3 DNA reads TGTGCCAGCAGCGCGCCGGGACAGGGGGTTCGGGAAGCTTTCTTT.